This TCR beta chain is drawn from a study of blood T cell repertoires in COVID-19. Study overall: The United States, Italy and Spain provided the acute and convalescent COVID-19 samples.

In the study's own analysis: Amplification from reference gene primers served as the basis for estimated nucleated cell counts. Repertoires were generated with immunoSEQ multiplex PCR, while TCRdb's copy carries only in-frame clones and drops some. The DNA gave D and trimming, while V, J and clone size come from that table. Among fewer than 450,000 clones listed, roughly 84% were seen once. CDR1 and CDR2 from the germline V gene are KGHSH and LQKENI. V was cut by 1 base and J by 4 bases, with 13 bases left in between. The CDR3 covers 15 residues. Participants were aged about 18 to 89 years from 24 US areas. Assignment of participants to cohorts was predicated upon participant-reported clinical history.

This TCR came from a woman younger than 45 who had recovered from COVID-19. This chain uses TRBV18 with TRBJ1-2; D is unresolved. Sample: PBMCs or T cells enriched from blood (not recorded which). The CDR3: CASSPRADPSYGYTF. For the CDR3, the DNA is TGTGCCAGCTCACCACGGGCAGATCCAAGCTATGGCTACACCTTC.